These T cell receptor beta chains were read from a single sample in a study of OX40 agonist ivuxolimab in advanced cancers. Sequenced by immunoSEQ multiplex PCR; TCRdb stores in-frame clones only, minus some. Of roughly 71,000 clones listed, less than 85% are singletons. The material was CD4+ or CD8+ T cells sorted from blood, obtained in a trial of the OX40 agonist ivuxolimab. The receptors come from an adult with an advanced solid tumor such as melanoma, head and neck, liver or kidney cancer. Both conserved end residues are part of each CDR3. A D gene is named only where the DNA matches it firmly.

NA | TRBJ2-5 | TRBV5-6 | CASSGTPETQYF | TGTGCCAGCAGCGGGACTCCTGAGACCCAGTACTTC
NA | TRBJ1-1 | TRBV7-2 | CASSPQAINTEAFF | TGTGCCAGCAGCCCCCAGGCTATAAACACTGAAGCTTTCTTT
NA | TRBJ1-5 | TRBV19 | CASSMVQGPQHF | TGTGCCAGTAGTATGGTGCAGGGGCCCCAGCATTTT
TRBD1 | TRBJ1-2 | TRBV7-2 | CASNSGTASYGYTF | TGTGCCAGCAACTCCGGGACAGCCTCCTATGGCTACACCTTC
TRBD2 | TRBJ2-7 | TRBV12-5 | CASGLRVAGADSYEQYF | TGTGCTAGTGGTTTGCGAGTAGCGGGAGCCGATTCCTACGAGCAGTACTTC
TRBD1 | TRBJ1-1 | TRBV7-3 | CASSRTGRNTEAFF | TGTGCCAGCAGCCGGACAGGAAGGAACACTGAAGCTTTCTTT
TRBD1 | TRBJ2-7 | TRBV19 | CASSSSLRTGATYEQYF | TGTGCCAGTAGTTCAAGCCTCCGGACAGGGGCGACCTACGAGCAGTACTTC
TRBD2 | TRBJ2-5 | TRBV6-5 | CAISEGGRRETQYF | TGTGCCATCTCGGAAGGCGGGAGGAGGGAGACCCAGTACTTC
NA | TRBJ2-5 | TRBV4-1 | CASSQEQTTGTQYF | TGCGCCAGCAGCCAAGAACAGACAACCGGCACCCAGTACTTC
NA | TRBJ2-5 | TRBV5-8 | CASSLGGSGGAPETQYF | TGTGCCAGCAGCTTGGGGGGGAGTGGAGGGGCCCCGGAGACCCAGTACTTC
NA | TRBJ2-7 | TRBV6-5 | CASSKRRRGGYEQYF | TGTGCCAGCAGTAAGCGGAGAAGGGGGGGATACGAGCAGTACTTC
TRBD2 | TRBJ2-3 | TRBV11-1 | CASSPLSGRAVDTQYF | TGTGCCAGCAGCCCCCTGAGCGGGAGGGCCGTAGATACGCAGTATTTT
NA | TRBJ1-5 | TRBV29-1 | CSVEAEGNQPQHF | TGCAGCGTTGAAGCAGAGGGTAATCAGCCCCAGCATTTT
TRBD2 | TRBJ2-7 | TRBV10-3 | CAISPRGGRDHEQYF | TGTGCCATCAGTCCTAGGGGCGGGAGGGACCACGAGCAGTACTTC
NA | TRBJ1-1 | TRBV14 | CASSQGGGRTEAFF | TGTGCCAGCAGCCAAGGCGGGGGGCGAACTGAAGCTTTCTTT